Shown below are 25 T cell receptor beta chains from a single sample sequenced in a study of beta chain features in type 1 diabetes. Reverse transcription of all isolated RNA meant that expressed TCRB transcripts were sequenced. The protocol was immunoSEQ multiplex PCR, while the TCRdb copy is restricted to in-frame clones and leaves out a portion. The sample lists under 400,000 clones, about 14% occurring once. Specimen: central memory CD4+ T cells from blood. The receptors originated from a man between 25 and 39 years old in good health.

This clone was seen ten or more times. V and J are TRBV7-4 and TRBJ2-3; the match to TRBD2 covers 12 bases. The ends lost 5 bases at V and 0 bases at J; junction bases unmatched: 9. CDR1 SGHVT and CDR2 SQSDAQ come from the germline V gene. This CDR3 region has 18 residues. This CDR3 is CASSPGTSGWASTDTQYF. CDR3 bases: TGTGCCAGCAGCCCAGGGACTAGCGGGTGGGCTAGCACAGATACGCAGTATTTT.

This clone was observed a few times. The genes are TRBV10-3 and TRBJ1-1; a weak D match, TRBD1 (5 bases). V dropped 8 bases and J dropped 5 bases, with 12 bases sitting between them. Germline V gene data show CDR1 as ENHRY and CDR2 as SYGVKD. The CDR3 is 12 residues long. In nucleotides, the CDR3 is TGTGCCATCTCATCAGGGTCAACTGAAGCTTTCTTT. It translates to CAISSGSTEAFF.

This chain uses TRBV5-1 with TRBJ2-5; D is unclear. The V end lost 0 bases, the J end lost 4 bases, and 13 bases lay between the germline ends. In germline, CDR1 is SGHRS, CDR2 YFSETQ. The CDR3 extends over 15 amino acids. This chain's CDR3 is CASSLEGFLGETQYF. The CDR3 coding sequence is TGCGCCAGCAGCTTGGAGGGATTTTTAGGAGAGACCCAGTACTTC.

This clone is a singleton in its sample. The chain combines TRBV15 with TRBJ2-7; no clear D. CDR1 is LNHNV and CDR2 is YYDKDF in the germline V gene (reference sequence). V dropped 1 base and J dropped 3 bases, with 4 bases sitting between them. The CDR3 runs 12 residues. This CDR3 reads CATSRGGYEQYV. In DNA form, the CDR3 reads TGTGCCACCAGCAGAGGGGGCTACGAGCAGTACGTC.

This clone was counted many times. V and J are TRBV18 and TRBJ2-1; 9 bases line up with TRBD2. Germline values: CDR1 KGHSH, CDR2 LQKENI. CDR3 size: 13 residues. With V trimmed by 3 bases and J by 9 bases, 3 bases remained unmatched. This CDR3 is CASSPGLASEQFF. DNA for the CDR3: TGTGCCAGCTCACCGGGACTAGCTAGTGAGCAGTTCTTC.

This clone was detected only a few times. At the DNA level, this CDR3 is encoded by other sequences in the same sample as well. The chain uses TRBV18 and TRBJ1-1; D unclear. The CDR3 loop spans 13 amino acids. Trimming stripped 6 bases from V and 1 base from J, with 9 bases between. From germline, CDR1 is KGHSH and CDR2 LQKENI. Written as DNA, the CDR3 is TGTGCCAGCTCCGGCACCCAGAACACTGAAGCTTTCTTT. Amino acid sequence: CASSGTQNTEAFF.

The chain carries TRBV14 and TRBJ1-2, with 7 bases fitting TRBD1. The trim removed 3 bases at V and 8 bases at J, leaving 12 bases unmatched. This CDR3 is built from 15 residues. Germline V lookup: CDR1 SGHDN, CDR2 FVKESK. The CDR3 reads CASSHPAAGGWGYTF. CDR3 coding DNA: TGTGCCAGCAGCCACCCGGCGGCAGGGGGTTGGGGCTACACCTTC. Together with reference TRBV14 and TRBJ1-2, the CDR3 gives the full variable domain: EAGVTQFPSHSVIEKGQTVTLRCDPISGHDNLYWYRRVMGKEIKFLLHFVKESKQDESGMPNNRFLAERTGGTYSTLKVQPAELEDSGVYFCASSHPAAGGWGYTFGSGTRLTVV.

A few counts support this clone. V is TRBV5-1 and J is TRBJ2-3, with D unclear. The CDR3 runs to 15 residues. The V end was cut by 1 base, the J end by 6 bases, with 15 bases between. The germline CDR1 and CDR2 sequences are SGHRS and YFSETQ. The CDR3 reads CASSLYSSKGDTQYF. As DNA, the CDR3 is TGCGCCAGCAGCTTGTACTCCTCTAAAGGGGATACGCAGTATTTT.

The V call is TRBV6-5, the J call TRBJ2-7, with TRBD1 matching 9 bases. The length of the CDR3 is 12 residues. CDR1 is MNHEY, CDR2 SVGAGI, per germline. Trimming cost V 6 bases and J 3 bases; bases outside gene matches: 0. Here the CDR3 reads CASRTGGYEQYF. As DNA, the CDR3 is TGTGCCAGCAGGACAGGGGGCTACGAGCAGTACTTC.

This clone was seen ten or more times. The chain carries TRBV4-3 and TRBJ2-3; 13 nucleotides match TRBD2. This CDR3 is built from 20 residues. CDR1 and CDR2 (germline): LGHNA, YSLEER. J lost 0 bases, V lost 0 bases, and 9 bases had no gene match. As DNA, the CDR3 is TGCGCCAGCAGCCAAGATCTGGGACTAGCGGGGAGAACTAGCACAGATACGCAGTATTTT. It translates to CASSQDLGLAGRTSTDTQYF.

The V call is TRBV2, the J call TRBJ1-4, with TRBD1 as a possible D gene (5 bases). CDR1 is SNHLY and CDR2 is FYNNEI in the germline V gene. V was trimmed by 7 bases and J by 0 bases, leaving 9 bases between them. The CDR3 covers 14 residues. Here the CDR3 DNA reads TGTGCCAGCACCGACAGAGCAACTAATGAAAAACTGTTTTTT. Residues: CASTDRATNEKLFF.

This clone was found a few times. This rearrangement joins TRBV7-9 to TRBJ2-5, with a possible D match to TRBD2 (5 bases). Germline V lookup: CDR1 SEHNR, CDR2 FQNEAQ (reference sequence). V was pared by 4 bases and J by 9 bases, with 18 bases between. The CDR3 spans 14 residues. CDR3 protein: CASSSSGRANAQYF. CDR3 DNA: TGTGCCAGCAGCTCGAGCGGACGGGCAAATGCCCAGTACTTC.

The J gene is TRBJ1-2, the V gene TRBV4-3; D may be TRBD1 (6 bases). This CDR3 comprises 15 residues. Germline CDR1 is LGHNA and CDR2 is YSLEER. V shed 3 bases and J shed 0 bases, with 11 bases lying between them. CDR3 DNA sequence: TGCGCCAGCAGCCAGGGACATACCGCTAACTATGGCTACACCTTC. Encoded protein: CASSQGHTANYGYTF.

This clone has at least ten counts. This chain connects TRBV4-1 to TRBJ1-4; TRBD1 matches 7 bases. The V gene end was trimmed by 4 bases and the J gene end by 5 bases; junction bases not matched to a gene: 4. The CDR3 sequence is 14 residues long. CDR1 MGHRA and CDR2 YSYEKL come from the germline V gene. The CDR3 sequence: CASSLGQSNEKLFF. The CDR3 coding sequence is TGCGCCAGCAGCCTGGGACAGAGCAATGAAAAACTGTTTTTT.

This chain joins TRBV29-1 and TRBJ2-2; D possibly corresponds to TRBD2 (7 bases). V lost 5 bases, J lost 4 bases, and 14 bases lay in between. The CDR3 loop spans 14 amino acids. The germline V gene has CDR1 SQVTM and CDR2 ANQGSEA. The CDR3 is CSVRGASGTGELFF. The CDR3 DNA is TGCAGCGTTAGGGGGGCTAGCGGCACCGGGGAGCTGTTTTTT.

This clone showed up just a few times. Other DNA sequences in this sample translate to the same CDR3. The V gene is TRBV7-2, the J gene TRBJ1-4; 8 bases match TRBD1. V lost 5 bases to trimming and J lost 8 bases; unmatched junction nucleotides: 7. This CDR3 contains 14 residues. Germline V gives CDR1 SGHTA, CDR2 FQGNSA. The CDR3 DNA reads TGTGCCAGCAGCACAAGACAGGGGAGGGAAAAACTGTTTTTT. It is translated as CASSTRQGREKLFF.

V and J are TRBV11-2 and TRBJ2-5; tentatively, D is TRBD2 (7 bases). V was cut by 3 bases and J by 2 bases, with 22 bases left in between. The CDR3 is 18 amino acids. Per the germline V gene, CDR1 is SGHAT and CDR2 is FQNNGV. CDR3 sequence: CASSLYKTGGYTQETQYF. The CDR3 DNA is TGTGCCAGCAGCTTGTATAAGACGGGGGGCTACACACAAGAGACCCAGTACTTC.

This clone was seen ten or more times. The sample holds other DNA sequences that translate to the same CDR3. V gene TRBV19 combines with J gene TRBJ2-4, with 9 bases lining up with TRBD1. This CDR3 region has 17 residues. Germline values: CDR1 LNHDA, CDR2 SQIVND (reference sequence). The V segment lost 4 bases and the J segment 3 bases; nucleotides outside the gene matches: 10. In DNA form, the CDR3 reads TGTGCCAGTAGTACGCGGGACAGGGCGATCGGCAAAAACATTCAGTACTTC. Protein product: CASSTRDRAIGKNIQYF.

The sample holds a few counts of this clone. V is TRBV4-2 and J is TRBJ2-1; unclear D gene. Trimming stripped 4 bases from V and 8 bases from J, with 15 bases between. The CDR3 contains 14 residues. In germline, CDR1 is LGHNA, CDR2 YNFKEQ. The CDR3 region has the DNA TGTGCCAGCAGCCCCCGGTCTGATCACTATGAGCAGTTCTTC. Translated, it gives CASSPRSDHYEQFF.

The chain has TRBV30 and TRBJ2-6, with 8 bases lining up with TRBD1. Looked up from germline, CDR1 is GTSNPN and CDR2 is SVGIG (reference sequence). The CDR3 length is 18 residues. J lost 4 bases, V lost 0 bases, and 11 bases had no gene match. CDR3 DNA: TGTGCCTGGAGTGTACAAGGGGCAGGGGGCTCCGGGGCCAACGTCCTGACTTTC. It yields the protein CAWSVQGAGGSGANVLTF.

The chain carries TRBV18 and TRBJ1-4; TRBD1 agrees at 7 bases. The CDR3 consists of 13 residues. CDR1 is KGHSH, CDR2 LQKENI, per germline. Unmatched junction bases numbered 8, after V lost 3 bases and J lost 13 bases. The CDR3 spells CASSPQGGDGLFF. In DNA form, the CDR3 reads TGTGCCAGCTCACCTCAGGGGGGCGACGGACTGTTTTTT.

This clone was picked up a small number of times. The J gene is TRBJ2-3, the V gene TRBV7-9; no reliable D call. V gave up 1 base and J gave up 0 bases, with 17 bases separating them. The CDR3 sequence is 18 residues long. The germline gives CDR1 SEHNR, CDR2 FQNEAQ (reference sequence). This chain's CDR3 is CASSLVRPSMFSTDTQYF. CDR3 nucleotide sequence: TGTGCCAGCAGCTTAGTCAGGCCCAGTATGTTTAGCACAGATACGCAGTATTTT.

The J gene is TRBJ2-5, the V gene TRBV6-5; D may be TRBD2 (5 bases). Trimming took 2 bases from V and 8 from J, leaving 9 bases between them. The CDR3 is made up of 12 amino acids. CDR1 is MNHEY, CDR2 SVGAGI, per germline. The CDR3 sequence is CASSYGPGTQYF. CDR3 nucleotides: TGTGCCAGCAGTTACGGCCCGGGAACCCAGTACTTC.

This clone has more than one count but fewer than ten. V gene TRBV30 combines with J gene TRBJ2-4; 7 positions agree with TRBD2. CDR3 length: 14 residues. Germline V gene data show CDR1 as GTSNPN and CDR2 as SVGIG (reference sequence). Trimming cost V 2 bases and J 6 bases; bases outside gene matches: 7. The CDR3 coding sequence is TGTGCCTGGAGTATGTGGCTAGCGGCAAACATTCAGTACTTC. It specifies CAWSMWLAANIQYF.

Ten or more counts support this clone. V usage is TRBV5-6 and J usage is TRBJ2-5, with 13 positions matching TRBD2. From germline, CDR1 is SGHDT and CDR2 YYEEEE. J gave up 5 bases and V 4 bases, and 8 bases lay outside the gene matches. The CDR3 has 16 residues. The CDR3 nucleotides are TGTGCCAGCAGCGGGGGGACTAGCGGGGCCAGGGAGACCCAGTACTTC. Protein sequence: CASSGGTSGARETQYF. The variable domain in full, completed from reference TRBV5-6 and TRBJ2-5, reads DAGVTQSPTHLIKTRGQQVTLRCSPKSGHDTVSWYQQALGQGPQFIFQYYEEEERQRGNFPDRFSGHQFPNYSSELNVNALLLGDSALYLCASSGGTSGARETQYFGPGTRLLVL.